The rows below give T cell receptor beta chains drawn from one sample of a study of T-cell reconstitution after alpha-beta-depleted transplantation in children. TCRdb recomputed calls from the PCR reads with MiXCR, one row per CDR3 protein. The sample has 65,000 to 85,000 distinct CDR3 sequences, roughly 10% seen once. The sample consisted of PBMCs, taken before TCRalphabeta/CD19-depleted stem cell transplant. These receptors were taken from a boy between 10 and 17 years old with acute myeloid leukemia, due to receive a stem cell transplant. The CDR3 runs from the conserved cysteine through the conserved F or W. A D gene is named only where the DNA matches it firmly. Only some rows state a clone size, as once, few, many or a class for expanded clones.

V: TRBV7-2; D: TRBD2; size: few; J: TRBJ2-3; length: 15; CDR3: CASSSGLADTDTQYF; DNA: TGTGCCAGCAGCTCTGGACTAGCGGACACAGATACGCAGTATTTT
V: TRBV3-1; D: TRBD2; size: many; J: TRBJ2-1; length: 17; CDR3: CASSQEIPGLAGGEQFF; DNA: TGTGCCAGCAGCCAGGAAATTCCGGGACTAGCAGGAGGTGAGCAGTTCTTC
V: TRBV5-1; D: NA; size: many; J: TRBJ2-1; length: 16; CDR3: CASSYGLTSAYNEQFF; DNA: TGCGCCAGCAGCTACGGACTAACCTCCGCCTACAATGAGCAGTTCTTC
V: TRBV7-2; D: NA; size: many; J: TRBJ2-7; length: 13; CDR3: CASSLLGRWEQYF; DNA: TGTGCCAGCAGCTTATTAGGGCGGTGGGAGCAGTACTTC
V: TRBV29-1; D: NA; size: many; J: TRBJ2-2; length: 14; CDR3: CSGRGHANTGELFF; DNA: TGCAGCGGGAGGGGACATGCGAACACCGGGGAGCTGTTTTTT
V: TRBV5-1; D: TRBD2; size: few; J: TRBJ2-1; length: 15; CDR3: CASSLTAGGLNEQFF; DNA: TGCGCCAGCAGCTTGACTGCGGGGGGGCTAAATGAGCAGTTCTTC
V: TRBV5-1; D: NA; size: few; J: TRBJ2-5; length: 14; CDR3: CASRRTAFQETQYF; DNA: TGCGCCAGCAGACGGACGGCCTTCCAAGAGACCCAGTACTTC
V: TRBV2; D: NA; size: NA; J: TRBJ2-5; length: 13; CDR3: CASPTRGPETQYF; DNA: TGTGCCAGCCCCACGCGGGGCCCGGAGACCCAGTACTTC
V: TRBV7-9; D: NA; size: many; J: TRBJ1-5; length: 14; CDR3: CASSLLDSNQPQHF; DNA: TGTGCCAGCAGCTTACTTGATAGCAATCAGCCCCAGCATTTT
V: TRBV4-2; D: NA; size: many; J: TRBJ2-2; length: 17; CDR3: CASSPRDRLTNTGELFF; DNA: TGTGCCAGCAGCCCACGAGACAGGCTGACGAACACCGGGGAGCTGTTTTTT